The 8 T cell receptor beta chains below come from one sample, sequenced in a study of T cell responses to AZD1222 COVID-19 vaccine. This table comes from immunoSEQ multiplex PCR, and its TCRdb copy is limited to in-frame clones, with some not included. Among roughly 120,000 clones listed, around 93% were seen once. This specimen consisted of peripheral blood, obtained 28 days after the second AZD1222 dose. All receptors derive from an adult who received the AZD1222 COVID-19 vaccine.

The rearrangement uses TRBV29-1 and TRBJ2-5, with 8 nucleotides matching TRBD1. Germline CDR1 reads SQVTM; CDR2 reads ANQGSEA. The V gene end was trimmed by 6 bases and the J gene end by 1 base; junction bases not matched to a gene: 4. This CDR3 comprises 13 residues. CDR3 loop: CSVGGTGQETQYF. The DNA of the CDR3 is TGCAGCGTGGGCGGGACAGGCCAAGAGACCCAGTACTTC. The full variable domain, rest sourced from reference TRBV29-1 and TRBJ2-5, is SAVISQKPSRDICQRGTSLTIQCQVDSQVTMMFWYRQQPGQSLTLIATANQGSEATYESGFVIDKFPISRPNLTFSTLTVSNMSPEDSSIYLCSVGGTGQETQYFGPGTRLLVL.

The V call is TRBV28, the J call TRBJ1-2; 9 positions match TRBD1. V trimming: 7 bases; J trimming: 7 bases; junction bases outside the gene matches: 10. This CDR3 contains 14 residues. In germline, CDR1 is MDHEN, CDR2 SYDVKM. CDR3 in DNA: TGTGCCAGCAACTCTCGGACAGGGGCTTCTGGCTACACCTTC. This codes for CASNSRTGASGYTF.

This chain uses TRBV5-6 with TRBJ2-1, with D possibly called TRBD1 or TRBD2 (5 bases each). The CDR3 spans 16 residues. With 0 bases removed from V and 2 bases from J, the gap between germline ends came to 12 bases. Germline V lookup: CDR1 SGHDT, CDR2 YYEEEE. The CDR3 sequence: CASSLGGPRTYNEQFF. In DNA form, the CDR3 reads TGTGCCAGCAGCTTGGGGGGACCCCGAACCTACAATGAGCAGTTCTTC.

The chain uses TRBV10-3 and TRBJ2-6; the D call may be TRBD1 or TRBD2 (6 bases each). The CDR3 spans 16 residues. Trimming cost V 5 bases and J 2 bases, with 13 bases left between them. CDR1 and CDR2 (germline): ENHRY, SYGVKD. CDR3 amino acids: CAISRGGSAGANVLTF. The CDR3 nucleotides read TGTGCCATCAGTCGAGGGGGGAGTGCTGGGGCCAACGTCCTGACTTTC.

The rearrangement uses TRBV3-1 (or the pseudogene TRBV3-2) and TRBJ2-1; 10 bases map to TRBD2. V was pared by 0 bases and J by 2 bases, with 1 base of the junction left unmatched. Germline lookup yields CDR1 LGHDT and CDR2 YNNKEL (reference sequence). This CDR3 spans 16 amino acids. CDR3 loop: CASSQESGGAYNEQFF. The CDR3 bases are TGTGCCAGCAGCCAAGAAAGCGGGGGGGCCTACAATGAGCAGTTCTTC.

In DNA form, the CDR3 reads TGTGCCAGTAGGATACAGGAAACCTCCTATGGCTACACCTTC. Its protein product is CASRIQETSYGYTF. This chain joins TRBV19 and TRBJ1-2; a weak D match, TRBD1 (5 bases). V lost 6 bases, J lost 4 bases, and 15 bases lay in between. The CDR3 sequence is 14 residues long. Germline values: CDR1 LNHDA, CDR2 SQIVND (reference sequence).

The genes are TRBV7-8 and TRBJ1-5; perhaps TRBD1 as D (6 bases). Trimming took 1 base from V and 3 from J, leaving 10 bases between them. Germline loops: CDR1 SGHVS, CDR2 FQNEAQ. The CDR3 contains 15 residues. CDR3 region: CASSLVAGANQPQHF. The CDR3 DNA reads TGTGCCAGCAGCTTAGTTGCGGGGGCCAATCAGCCCCAGCATTTT.

This clone showed up just once. The V and J genes are TRBV5-1 and TRBJ1-2; D is possibly TRBD1 (6 bases). The CDR3 covers 13 residues. The V and J ends lost 4 bases and 5 bases respectively, with 12 bases between them. The germline gives CDR1 SGHRS, CDR2 YFSETQ. The CDR3 reads CASSPRTEYGYTF. CDR3 bases: TGCGCCAGCAGCCCCCGGACAGAGTATGGCTACACCTTC.